This entry lists 16 T cell receptor beta chains sequenced from one sample in a study of patients and donors after allogeneic stem cell transplantation. TCRdb ran MiXCR on the RT-PCR reads and lists one entry per CDR3 protein. Of over 350,000 distinct CDR3 sequences in the sample, roughly 17% were seen once. Sequencing was performed on blood, either unsorted or a sorted T cell fraction (not recorded which). These receptors all stem from a human donor who was either an allogeneic HSCT recipient or a stem cell or donor lymphocyte infusion donor (not recorded which). It is not recorded whose cells these are; they may come from a transplant donor.

V gene TRBV12-3 or TRBV12-4 combines with J gene TRBJ2-3; 7 bases line up with TRBD2. V was clipped by 4 bases and J by 2 bases; unmatched bases: 9. The CDR3 spans 16 residues. CDR3 in amino acids: CASSSNSGSYTDTQYF. CDR3 DNA: TGTGCCAGCAGTTCAAATAGCGGGTCCTACACAGATACGCAGTATTTT.

This clonotype was recorded at least ten times. The CDR3, as DNA: TGTGCCAGCAGTTTGTGGACAGGGTGGTCCGGGGAGCTGTTTTTT. This codes for CASSLWTGWSGELFF. The V call is TRBV12-3 or TRBV12-4, the J call TRBJ2-2; 8 bases map to TRBD1. J gave up 6 bases and V 3 bases, and 6 bases lay outside the gene matches. This CDR3 has 15 residues.

In its sample, this clonotype was seen a few times. V usage is TRBV7-3 and J usage is TRBJ2-1, with D possibly TRBD2 on 5 matching bases. The CDR3 is made up of 14 amino acids. Germline CDR1 is SGHTA and CDR2 is FQGTGA. Trimming cost V 2 bases and J 10 bases, with 15 bases left between them. The CDR3 sequence is CASSLAQRRGEQFF. The CDR3 DNA is TGTGCCAGCAGCTTAGCCCAGCGGCGAGGGGAGCAGTTCTTC.

The chain uses TRBV14 and TRBJ2-2; the D gene is possibly TRBD2 (5 bases). Trimming shortened V by 4 bases and J by 7 bases, and 13 bases separated the two germline ends. CDR3 length: 14 amino acids. Per germline, CDR1 SGHDN and CDR2 FVKESK. The CDR3 nucleotides read TGTGCCAGCAGCCTCCTGCGGGTGAACGGGGAGCTGTTTTTT. Its translation is CASSLLRVNGELFF.

The CDR3 here is CASSPLRGTDTQYF. The CDR3 coding sequence is TGTGCCAGCAGTCCTCTGAGGGGCACAGATACGCAGTATTTT. The chain uses TRBV12-3 or TRBV12-4 and TRBJ2-3; a possible D gene is TRBD2 (5 bases). This CDR3 region has 14 residues. V lost 5 bases to trimming and J lost 1 base, with 10 bases between them.

The table lists this clonotype with a few counts. The chain employs TRBV20-1 and TRBJ2-3; TRBD2 aligns across 11 bases. Germline V CDR1 and CDR2: DFQATT, SNEGSKA (reference sequence). This CDR3 has 14 residues. The ends lost 6 bases at V and 2 bases at J; junction bases unmatched: 4. The CDR3 protein is CSATSGTVTDTQYF. CDR3 in DNA: TGCAGTGCGACTAGCGGGACAGTCACAGATACGCAGTATTTT.

This clonotype was recorded many times. The gene calls are TRBV11-1 and TRBJ2-2, with a possible D match to TRBD1 (5 bases). The CDR3 runs to 18 residues. V was cut by 1 base and J by 0 bases, with 15 bases left in between. Germline lookup yields CDR1 SGHAT and CDR2 FQDESV (reference sequence). CDR3 bases: TGTGCCAGCAGCTTAGTCGGCAGGGCAGCCGCGAACACCGGGGAGCTGTTTTTT. Amino acid sequence: CASSLVGRAAANTGELFF.

The genes are TRBV20-1 and TRBJ1-3; no firm D call. With 5 bases removed from V and 3 bases from J, the gap between germline ends came to 14 bases. Germline CDR1 and CDR2: DFQATT and SNEGSKA (reference sequence). This CDR3 has 14 amino acids. The CDR3 here is CSAPRATDGNTIYF. CDR3 bases: TGCAGTGCTCCCCGGGCCACCGATGGAAACACCATATATTTT.

This clonotype came up a few times. The chain uses TRBV7-9 and TRBJ2-4; D may correspond to TRBD1 or TRBD2 (5 bases each). CDR3 length equals 16 residues. Deletions cut 7 bases from V and 3 bases from J, with 19 bases between. Germline V gene sequence: CDR1 SEHNR, CDR2 FQNEAQ (reference sequence). CDR3 coding DNA: TGTGCCAGCACCCATAGGGGAGCGCTTTTCAAAAACATTCAGTACTTC. This encodes CASTHRGALFKNIQYF.

This clonotype was detected a few times. V gene TRBV20-1 combines with J gene TRBJ1-2; perhaps TRBD1 as D (6 bases). Germline CDR1 DFQATT, CDR2 SNEGSKA (reference sequence). The CDR3 sequence is 11 residues long. The germline V and J ends were trimmed by 1 base and 11 bases, with 11 bases remaining between them. The CDR3: CSARGGRGYTF. The CDR3 DNA follows: TGCAGTGCTAGAGGGGGCAGGGGATACACCTTC.

This clonotype was seen ten or more times. V is TRBV7-9 and J is TRBJ1-4; perhaps TRBD1 as D (5 bases). Trimming removed 1 base at V and 17 bases at J, with 14 bases between. CDR3 length equals 12 residues. The germline CDR1 and CDR2 sequences are SEHNR and FQNEAQ (reference sequence). The CDR3 sequence is CASSLGTGGHFF. CDR3 coding DNA: TGTGCCAGCAGCTTAGGAACAGGCGGTCATTTTTTT.

The chain combines TRBV18 with TRBJ1-2, with no clear D. V was cut by 1 base and J by 8 bases, with 8 bases left in between. CDR3 length equals 12 residues. Per germline, CDR1 KGHSH and CDR2 LQKENI. CDR3 sequence (DNA): TGTGCCAGCTCACCACGGGAGGTCGGCTACACCTTC. The encoded protein is CASSPREVGYTF.

This chain joins TRBV11-3 and TRBJ1-1, with no clear D. The CDR3 is 11 amino acids. Trimming shortened V by 3 bases and J by 6 bases, and 5 bases separated the two germline ends. The germline V gene encodes CDR1 SGHNT and CDR2 YENEEA. This CDR3 reads CASSLYSEAFF. In nucleotides, the CDR3 is TGTGCCAGCAGCTTGTATTCTGAAGCTTTCTTT.

The chain combines TRBV7-2 with TRBJ1-5, with a possible D match to TRBD1 (6 bases). CDR3 length: 13 amino acids. V lost 4 bases, J lost 7 bases, and 11 bases lay in between. In germline, CDR1 is SGHTA, CDR2 FQGNSA. The CDR3 reads CASSSQGHQPQHF. The CDR3, as DNA: TGTGCCAGCAGCTCACAGGGCCACCAGCCCCAGCATTTT.

In its sample, this clonotype was seen a few times. This chain uses TRBV12-3 or TRBV12-4 with TRBJ2-1; D may be TRBD1 (6 bases). The ends were cut back, 3 bases at V and 8 bases at J, with 14 bases in the middle. The CDR3 extends over 14 amino acids. DNA for the CDR3: TGTGCCAGCAGTTTTTGGCAGGGGATGGATGAGCAGTTCTTC. Its protein is CASSFWQGMDEQFF.

The sample holds a few counts of this clonotype. V is TRBV7-2 and J is TRBJ2-2; TRBD2 might be the D (7 bases). In germline, CDR1 is SGHTA, CDR2 FQGNSA. This CDR3 is 16 amino acids long. V gave up 2 bases and J gave up 4 bases, with 14 bases separating them. CDR3 nucleotide sequence: TGTGCCAGCAGCTTACTAACGGGGGGCGGCACCGGGGAGCTGTTTTTT. It translates to CASSLLTGGGTGELFF. Full variable domain (remainder filled in from reference TRBV7-2 and TRBJ2-2): GAGVSQSPSNKVTEKGKDVELRCDPISGHTALYWYRQSLGQGLEFLIYFQGNSAPDKSGLPSDRFSAERTGGSVSTLTIQRTQQEDSAVYLCASSLLTGGGTGELFFGEGSRLTVL.